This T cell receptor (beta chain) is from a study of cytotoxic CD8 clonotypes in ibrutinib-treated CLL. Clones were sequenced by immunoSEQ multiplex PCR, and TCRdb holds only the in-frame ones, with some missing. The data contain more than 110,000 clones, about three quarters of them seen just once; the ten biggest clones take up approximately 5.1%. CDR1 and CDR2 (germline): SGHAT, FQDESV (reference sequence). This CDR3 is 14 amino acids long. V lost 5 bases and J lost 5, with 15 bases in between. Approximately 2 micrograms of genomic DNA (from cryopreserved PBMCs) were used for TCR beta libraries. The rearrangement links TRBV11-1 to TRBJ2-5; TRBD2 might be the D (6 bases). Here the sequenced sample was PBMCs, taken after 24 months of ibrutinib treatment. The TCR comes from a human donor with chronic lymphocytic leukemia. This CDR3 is CASSQARLAETQYF. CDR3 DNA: TGTGCCAGCAGCCAGGCCCGGCTAGCGGAGACCCAGTACTTC. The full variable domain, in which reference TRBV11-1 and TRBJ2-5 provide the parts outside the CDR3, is EAEVAQSPRYKITEKSQAVAFWCDPISGHATLYWYRQILGQGPELLVQFQDESVVDDSQLPKDRFSAERLKGVDSTLKIQPAELGDSAMYLCASSQARLAETQYFGPGTRLLVL.